The present T cell receptor (beta chain) was sequenced within a study of cytomegalovirus exposure and HLA in healthy donors (dated by TCRdb to 2016 to 2017). Context from the whole study: An earlier analysis of roughly 500 of the donors reported about 290 Gb of sequence data and some 120 million unique TCR beta sequences from around 200 million T cells. About 300 gigabases of sequencing data and some 85 million unique TCR sequences were included in an early release covering 500 to 750 HLA-typed donors. The genetic ancestry cluster associated with self-reported Caucasian donors included over 65% of the roughly 400 genotyped donors. The aim of the study was to test whether cataloging public T cell receptors could identify signatures of past pathogen exposure. Using immunosequencing, the study profiled T cell repertoires from 640 or so subjects and related those repertoires to cytomegalovirus serostatus. In addition to the first cohort of about 650 subjects, a separate validation cohort of 100 to 150 different subjects was used. To predict cytomegalovirus infection status, the study combined high-throughput TCR immunosequencing, statistical association of individual TCRs with disease status, and machine learning. In a later analysis, previously published TCR beta repertoires from 666 donors were re-analyzed and high-resolution HLA genotyping was added so that TCR occurrence patterns could be studied. The later analysis used no new phenotypic data to find candidate immune exposures, relying instead on TCR beta sequences and their occurrence across donors. An earlier analysis of about 600 of the donors used high-throughput TCR beta sequencing to judge whether each TCR beta V gene segment behaved as functional or pseudogenic. Donor age, sex, ethnicity and CMV serostatus were collected together with the repertoire data. A later genetic analysis took genome-wide SNP genotypes for about three fifths of the roughly 700 donors and used that subset as a discovery cohort. Every repertoire in the discovery cohort had been generated on one and the same sequencing platform. Class I and class II HLA loci were covered by the typing at four-digit resolution. Typing coverage varied by locus: roughly 620-640 donors for A, B, C, DRB1 and DQB1; more than 500 for DQA1; approximately 610 for DPA1; under 490 for DPB1. Four or five DR-DQ haplotypes were handled as single units for association and clustering because linkage in the cohort was strong. Across approximately 400 genotyped donors of the cohort, an average of 235,054 unique TCR beta nucleotide sequences per donor were sequenced, and roughly 20% of those sequences were non-productive.

The library came from the immunoSEQ multiplex PCR assay. For the multiplex PCR, a mixture combining 60 forward primers for TCR Vbeta segments and 13 reverse primers for TCR Jbeta segments was used. Amplification of the CDR3 region of rearranged TCR beta genes was performed with a multiplex PCR assay on genomic DNA. Amplified TCR beta libraries were sequenced as 87-base-pair reads on the Illumina HiSeq System. The authors processed their data as follows. Across the 500 to 750 repertoires, a later analysis counted tens of millions of unique TCR beta chains, roughly 11 million of which were shared by at least two donors. Raw reads were error-corrected and collapsed into unique sequences with a nearest-neighbor algorithm that merged closely related sequences to remove PCR and sequencing errors. CDR3 sequences were aligned to IMGT reference sequences to assign V, D and J gene segments. For a sequence to be retained, a match of at least six nucleotides was required to both a V gene segment and a J gene segment. Rearrangements were classified as productive when the CDR3 lacked stop codons and remained in frame with V and J, and all other rearrangements were classified as non-productive. Following IMGT convention, CDR3 was defined as the stretch from the second conserved V-encoded cysteine up to the conserved J-encoded phenylalanine. Sequences without an unambiguous match to a single V gene segment were excluded from the earlier analysis of a few hundred of the donors. An earlier analysis of 587 of the donors called V segments functional above 56.7% productive rearrangements and segregating when the between-donor standard deviation exceeded 5%. A statistical classification framework was developed to diagnose cytomegalovirus status using the catalog of TCR beta chain sequences. In a later analysis, TCR nucleotide sequences were compared against IMGT/GENE-DB human TR gene sequences so that V and J genes could be assigned. In a later analysis, CDR3 sequences and most-parsimonious VDJ recombination scenarios were assigned using the TCRdist pipeline. In a later analysis, every TCR beta chain was defined by the combination of its CDR3 amino acid sequence and its V-gene family, and reads without a unique V-gene family were dropped. In a later analysis, fewer than 650 highly shared, low-generation-probability nucleotide sequences were removed to address suspected cross-contamination and a sequencing artifact. In a later analysis, a clonal expansion index was calculated for each public chain from normalized within-repertoire ranks of inferred template counts. A later analysis computed generation probabilities with a VDJ recombination model fitted to out-of-frame rearrangements, and checked the results against IGoR. In a later analysis, hypergeometric tests were used to score TCR-TCR, TCR-HLA and TCR-CMV co-occurrence, with a repertoire-size bias correction applied to TCR pairs. A later analysis estimated false discovery rates by permuting HLA or CMV assignments 20 times. A later analysis grouped co-occurring TCRs with DBSCAN, adding TCRdist sequence similarity when clustering within HLA-allele-positive subsets. For co-occurrence clustering, repertoires with fewer than 30,000 or more than 120,000 public chains were excluded, along with a handful of repertoires with anomalous nucleotide sharing. TCRdb re-hosts the immuneACCESS table, in-frame sequences only. Its copies lack some clones; in the studies checked, an unresolved V gene accounts for under half of them, and the cause for the rest is not known. The DNA gave D and trimming, while V, J and clone size come from that table. In all, the sample holds about 120,000 clones, and roughly 83% of those were seen once. Together, the top ten hold around 4.5% of the sample.

In total, about 650 healthy bone marrow donors made up the cohort. At the time of sampling, all cohort members were nominally healthy, though unrecorded immune exposures were likely present. The donor was CMV seropositive and was included in the group of 300 or so seropositive cohort members. Each donor provided a peripheral blood sample, and peripheral blood mononuclear cells were used for TCR beta sequencing. Genomic DNA extraction from the blood cell samples was performed with the Qiagen DNeasy Blood Extraction Kit. Study-wide findings and limitations: A later analysis found that TCR association rates varied across HLA loci, with DRB1 alleles showing the most associated TCRs and HLA-C alleles the fewest. HLA typing was unavailable for some donors at each locus, so association tests used only the typed subset. A further reported finding was that TCR beta sequences accurately predicted the HLA-A and HLA-B alleles for most subjects in the first cohort. Cytomegalovirus status was reported to be diagnosed by the classifier with high specificity and sensitivity in both the original and validation cohorts. In this cohort, only TCR beta chains were sequenced, and detectable features were limited by the absence of alpha or paired-chain data. Sequencing depth was assumed to be roughly uniform across donors in the presence/absence analyses, though that assumption may not hold. In an earlier analysis of more than 500 of the donors, most TCR beta V segments appeared in productive rearrangements about 87% or about 30% of the time, broadly matching IMGT annotations. The study listed 150 to 200 TCR beta chains as associated with cytomegalovirus. The authors suggested that the approach could potentially be generalized to other disease states and immunological phenotypes. According to a later analysis, most CMV-associated TCR beta chains appeared to be HLA-restricted, and the HLA associations seemed to be driven largely by CMV exposure. Seventeen rarely observed V segments, including chromosome 9 orphons, were excluded from the earlier analysis of just under 600 of the donors because counts were too low. V-gene and J-gene trimming of TCR beta chains was associated with a missense DCLRE1C variant in a later genetic analysis, and the association was replicated in an independent cohort. Across donors, most TCR sequences were observed very rarely, whereas some public TCRs were present in many individuals. Correlated functional status among segregating V segments might be attributable to linkage disequilibrium, but an unknown experimental factor could not be ruled out. In a later genetic analysis, fewer N-insertions in productive TCRs were reported among donors in an Asian-associated ancestry cluster than the roughly 710-donor mean. A few of the identified cytomegalovirus-associated TCR beta chains were confirmed in vitro to be specific for cytomegalovirus antigens. When HLA alleles, especially DR and DQ, strongly co-occurred, TCR associations were difficult to assign to individual alleles. A later analysis reported that several top co-occurrence clusters appeared linked to parvovirus B19, influenza, CMV and Epstein-Barr virus. Specific HLA alleles were associated with more than 15,000 TCR beta sequences at a false discovery rate of 0.05 in a later analysis. A later analysis found that HLA-associated TCR beta chains were more clonally expanded and had lower generation probabilities than equally common non-associated chains. The only immune exposure information available for the cohort was CMV serostatus. The 87-base-pair reads could not distinguish some IMGT-functional V segments, including TRBV6-2 and TRBV6-3, so those segments were excluded. A cluster of highly shared sequence variants was judged likely to represent a technical artifact of the sequencing pipeline.

Note on this clone: No cognate antigen has been identified for it. No quality values exist for individual bases; no much larger clone is one base distant.

V is cut back by 5 bases and J by 9 bases, with 5 bases in the junction unmatched. From a lookup of the germline V gene (reference sequence), CDR1 and CDR2 are SGHNT and YYREEE. The CDR3, cysteine through phenylalanine, is 13 amino acids long. Here the CDR3 DNA is all that survives: 39 bases in frame from base 1. This receptor was taken from a man between 25 and 39 years old in good health and CMV-seropositive. Source material: PBMCs. The rearranged chain carries TRBV5-4 and TRBJ2-1; TRBD2 agrees with 10 junctional bases. The nucleotides are TGTGCCAGCAGATTAGTAGCGGGAGGTGAGCAGTTCTTC. This sequence encodes CASRLVAGGEQFF.